This T cell receptor (beta chain) derives from a study of T cell responses to AZD1222 COVID-19 vaccine. Study-level findings and limits: It should be noted that donors were predominantly white British and more often female, and clonal diversity was possibly underestimated. No repertoire was sampled before or during the peak T cell response, only after it. Reportedly, nearly half the spike-specific TCRs target unmutated variant regions.

Germline values: CDR1 SGHNT, CDR2 YENEEA. The length of the CDR3 is 15 residues. The V segment lost 1 base and the J segment 1 base; nucleotides outside the gene matches: 1. In regard to this clone: No antigen is known for it.

The repertoire was sequenced with immunoSEQ multiplex PCR; TCRdb's copy has only in-frame clones and lacks some. The sample yields approximately 120,000 clones, roughly nine tenths seen once. The sequenced sample was peripheral blood, obtained on day 0 of AZD1222 vaccination. The genes are TRBV11-3 and TRBJ2-7; 10 bases fit TRBD1. The source is an adult in good health. The CDR3 DNA follows: TGTGCCAGCAGCTTAGGGGGACAGGGGTCCTACGAGCAGTACTTC. The encoded protein is CASSLGGQGSYEQYF. Full variable domain (remainder filled in from reference TRBV11-3 and TRBJ2-7): EAGVVQSPRYKIIEKKQPVAFWCNPISGHNTLYWYLQNLGQGPELLIRYENEEAVDDSQLPKDRFSAERLKGVDSTLKIQPAELGDSAVYLCASSLGGQGSYEQYFGPGTRLTVT.